Reported below is one TCR beta chain. Per the study methods: Counting gave a median of around 100,000 TCRs per sample, with values ranging from roughly 20,000 to 750,000. TCRdb processed the RACE reads anew with MiXCR; each CDR3 protein has one entry. In this record, the V and J calls reflect TCRdb's handling and not the investigators' own analysis. This sample has about 81,000 distinct CDR3 sequences, with roughly 10% found just once. Time point indicated: patch test 2, 6 weeks after DPC sensitization. Treatment specified: therapeutic diphenylcyclopropenone sensitization with weekly scalp DPC. Germline-derived CDR1 and CDR2 are LGHNA and YSLEER. Deletions cut 0 bases from V and 4 bases from J, with 6 bases between. The CDR3 totals 13 residues. These data are taken from a study of human T cells and chemical hapten exposure.

The chain has TRBV4-3 and TRBJ2-5, with D unclear. The clonotype was recovered from a woman younger than 45 with alopecia areata. Some clones in this sample may be carry-over from other donors' samples. The sample consisted of whole blood, taken in connection with sensitization to the hapten diphenylcyclopropenone (DPC). CDR3 protein: CASSQELGETQYF. The CDR3 bases are TGCGCCAGCAGCCAAGAACTGGGAGAGACCCAGTACTTC.